Described below is a single TCR beta chain sequence and its context. How the authors handled the data: Reference gene primer amplification in the assay estimated nucleated cell counts. Profiling relied on immunoSEQ multiplex PCR, and the TCRdb table lists in-frame clones only, not all of them. V, J and clone size are those of that table, while D and trimming were read from the DNA. The data hold approximately 180,000 clones, with approximately 83% observed a single time. CDR1 is MNHEY and CDR2 is SMNVEV in the germline V gene (reference sequence). CDR3 size: 14 residues. V dropped 5 bases and J dropped 3 bases, with 12 bases sitting between them. This sample is part of a study of blood T cell repertoires in COVID-19. About the study: Spain, Italy and the United States supplied samples that represented acute and convalescent COVID-19.

The chain is built from TRBV27 and TRBJ2-3; D unresolved. Sequencing was done on a sample of peripheral blood. The sequence came from a woman aged 40 to 55 with COVID-19, enrolled during active disease. The CDR3 DNA reads as TGTGCCAGCAGTACTACGGTGGGTACAGATACGCAGTATTTT. Protein product: CASSTTVGTDTQYF.